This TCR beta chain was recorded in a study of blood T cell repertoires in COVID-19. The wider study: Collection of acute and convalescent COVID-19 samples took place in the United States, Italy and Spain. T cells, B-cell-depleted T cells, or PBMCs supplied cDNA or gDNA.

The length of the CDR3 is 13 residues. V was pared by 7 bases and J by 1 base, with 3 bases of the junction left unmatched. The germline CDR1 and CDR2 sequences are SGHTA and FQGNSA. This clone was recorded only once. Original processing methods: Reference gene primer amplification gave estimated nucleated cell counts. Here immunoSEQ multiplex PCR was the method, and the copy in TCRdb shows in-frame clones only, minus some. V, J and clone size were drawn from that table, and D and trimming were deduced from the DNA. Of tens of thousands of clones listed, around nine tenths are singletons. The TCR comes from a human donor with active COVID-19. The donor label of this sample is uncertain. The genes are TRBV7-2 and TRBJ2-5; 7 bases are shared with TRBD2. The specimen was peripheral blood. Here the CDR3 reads CASTRTSQETQYF. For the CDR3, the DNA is TGTGCCAGCACCAGGACTAGCCAAGAGACCCAGTACTTC.